The 28 T cell receptor beta chains reported below all come from one sample, sequenced in a study of blood T cells in healthy people across ages. A J-beta primer mix and a sample-barcoded 5' primer were used in a second PCR of roughly 7 to 12 cycles. TCRdb reprocessed the 5' RACE reads via MiXCR and lists one record per CDR3 protein. Of about 1.8 million distinct CDR3 sequences detected, around half appear once; the ten largest clones hold around 2.1%. Sample: blood. The origin of the receptors is a woman aged 40 to 50 in good health.

V usage is TRBV29-1 and J usage is TRBJ2-7, with a possible D match to TRBD1 (5 bases). CDR3 length: 12 amino acids. CDR1 and CDR2 from the germline V gene are SQVTM and ANQGSEA. The V and J ends lost 5 bases and 2 bases respectively, with 10 bases between them. The chain's CDR3 is CSVLDSTYEQYF. The CDR3 DNA follows: TGCAGCGTTCTCGACAGTACCTACGAGCAGTACTTC.

This rearrangement joins TRBV3-1 to TRBJ2-7; D uncertain. The CDR3 loop spans 14 amino acids. Germline CDR1 LGHDT, CDR2 YNNKEL (reference sequence). Trimming took off 0 bases at V and 9 bases at J, with 15 bases between the two ends. The CDR3 protein is CASSQESYPTRQYF. In nucleotides, the CDR3 is TGTGCCAGCAGCCAAGAAAGCTACCCCACGCGGCAGTACTTC.

The chain has TRBV6-6 and TRBJ2-7; D is undetermined. The germline V and J ends were trimmed by 7 bases and 4 bases, with 20 bases remaining between them. The CDR3 sequence is 15 residues long. Germline values: CDR1 MNHNY, CDR2 SVGAGI (reference sequence). The CDR3 DNA follows: TGTGCCAGCAACCCCCTCGGCCTACCCATTTACGAGCAGTACTTC. This gives the protein CASNPLGLPIYEQYF.

The chain's CDR3 is CATSRTSGGDNNEQFF. The CDR3 DNA reads TGTGCCACCAGCAGAACTAGCGGGGGGGATAACAATGAGCAGTTCTTC. The J gene is TRBJ2-1, the V gene TRBV15; 13 nucleotides align to TRBD2. Per germline, CDR1 LNHNV and CDR2 YYDKDF (reference sequence). V trimming: 2 bases; J trimming: 5 bases; junction bases outside the gene matches: 3. The length of the CDR3 is 16 residues.

The chain has TRBV2 and TRBJ2-7; TRBD1 aligns across 8 bases. Germline lookup yields CDR1 SNHLY and CDR2 FYNNEI. Trimming at V came to 7 bases and at J to 5 bases, leaving 10 bases not matched to a gene. The length of the CDR3 is 14 residues. CDR3 in amino acids: CASTREDRAHEQYF. Here the CDR3 DNA reads TGTGCCAGCACAAGGGAGGACAGGGCCCACGAGCAGTACTTC.

This clonotype has a handful of counts. The CDR3 loop reads CSVEDPVVNYGYTF. For the CDR3, the DNA is TGCAGCGTTGAAGATCCGGTGGTTAACTATGGCTACACCTTC. V is TRBV29-1 and J is TRBJ1-2; D uncertain. CDR3 length: 14 amino acids. Germline assignment: CDR1 SQVTM and CDR2 ANQGSEA. V dropped 0 bases and J dropped 1 base, with 9 bases sitting between them.

In this sample, this clonotype turned up a few times. V usage is TRBV9 and J usage is TRBJ2-6, with D tentatively TRBD1 or TRBD2 (5 bases each). CDR3 length: 16 residues. The germline gives CDR1 SGDLS, CDR2 YYNGEE. V lost 0 bases, J lost 4 bases, and 11 bases lay in between. CDR3: CASSVEWGSGANVLTF. DNA for the CDR3: TGTGCCAGCAGCGTAGAGTGGGGGTCCGGGGCCAACGTCCTGACTTTC.

The chain couples TRBV7-8 to TRBJ2-1; D remains ambiguous. The germline V gene has CDR1 SGHVS and CDR2 FQNEAQ. The CDR3 runs 17 residues. Trimming pared 0 bases from V and 0 bases from J, leaving 12 bases between. The DNA for the CDR3 is TGTGCCAGCAGCTTAGCTTGGCAGGCAAGCTCCTACAATGAGCAGTTCTTC. Protein sequence: CASSLAWQASSYNEQFF.

V usage is TRBV6-6 and J usage is TRBJ2-5, with a weak D call TRBD2 (5 bases). V was pared by 2 bases and J by 5 bases, with 12 bases between. The CDR3 is 14 amino acids. Germline CDR1 and CDR2: MNHNY and SVGAGI (reference sequence). CDR3 region: CASSYPGMRETQYF. In nucleotides, the CDR3 is TGTGCCAGCAGTTACCCGGGGATGCGGGAGACCCAGTACTTC.

The chain recombines TRBV7-2 with TRBJ1-4; no reliable D call. The CDR3 has 17 amino acids. V lost 5 bases, J lost 6 bases, and 22 bases lay in between. Per germline, CDR1 SGHTA and CDR2 FQGNSA. The CDR3 sequence: CASSPRTGDLGDEKLFF. Written as DNA, the CDR3 is TGTGCCAGCAGCCCTCGGACGGGCGACTTAGGAGATGAAAAACTGTTTTTT.

A note on this clonotype: Sequence at one end of the junction differs from germline and may be a read error. The V call is TRBV4-2, the J call TRBJ2-1; 8 bases map to TRBD1. Germline V gene data show CDR1 as LGHNA and CDR2 as YNFKEQ. The CDR3 totals 14 residues. CDR3 amino acids: CASNQDRGYNEQFF. The CDR3 nucleotides are TGTGCCAGCAACCAAGACAGGGGCTACAATGAGCAGTTCTTC.

The V and J genes are TRBV11-2 and TRBJ1-2, with D uncertain. V was shortened by 0 bases and J by 6 bases, with 11 bases between the two germline ends. The CDR3 extends over 14 amino acids. Germline V gene lookup returns CDR1 SGHAT and CDR2 FQNNGV. CDR3 residues: CASSLDAGRHGYTF. For the CDR3, the DNA is TGTGCCAGCAGCTTAGACGCTGGGCGGCATGGCTACACCTTC.

This clonotype has just a few counts. The rearrangement links TRBV7-2 to TRBJ2-4; the D is unclear. The germline CDR1 and CDR2 sequences are SGHTA and FQGNSA. The CDR3 spans 15 residues. V was clipped by 1 base and J by 5 bases, with 12 bases between them. The CDR3 loop is CASSLGPRAQNIQYF. The CDR3 DNA reads TGTGCCAGCAGCTTAGGTCCCCGGGCCCAAAACATTCAGTACTTC.

The chain combines TRBV3-1 with TRBJ2-7, with D possibly TRBD2 on 7 matching bases. Germline CDR1 LGHDT, CDR2 YNNKEL (reference sequence). There are 13 residues in the CDR3. V lost 1 base, J lost 10 bases, and 14 bases lay in between. The CDR3 DNA reads as TGTGCCAGCAGCCAAGGGACGGCGGGGGCCCAGTACTTC. Its translation is CASSQGTAGAQYF.

V usage is TRBV7-8 and J usage is TRBJ2-1; 12 bases are shared with TRBD2. After removal of 8 bases from V and 1 base from J, the junction contained 9 bases not matched to a gene. CDR1 is SGHVS, CDR2 FQNEAQ, per germline. The CDR3 sequence is 17 residues long. The chain's CDR3 is CASAGTSGFGSYNEQFF. The CDR3 nucleotides are TGTGCCAGCGCCGGGACTAGCGGGTTTGGTTCCTACAATGAGCAGTTCTTC.

The chain couples TRBV27 to TRBJ1-2; D is perhaps TRBD1 (5 bases). V lost 6 bases and J 3 bases, leaving 11 bases between the germline ends. CDR3 length equals 13 residues. CDR1 and CDR2 from the germline V gene are MNHEY and SMNVEV (reference sequence). CDR3 in DNA: TGTGCCAGCAGATCCGACAGACACTATGGCTACACCTTC. It encodes CASRSDRHYGYTF.

The chain employs TRBV9 and TRBJ2-1; 11 bases fit TRBD2. With V trimmed by 1 base and J by 2 bases, 5 bases remained unmatched. The CDR3 totals 17 residues. Germline CDR1 SGDLS, CDR2 YYNGEE. CDR3 region: CASSVISSGGAYNEQFF. Written as DNA, the CDR3 is TGTGCCAGCAGCGTAATAAGTAGCGGGGGGGCCTACAATGAGCAGTTCTTC.

In this sample, this clonotype turned up a few times. The chain has TRBV4-1 and TRBJ2-1; D is unresolved. Germline loops: CDR1 MGHRA, CDR2 YSYEKL. Trimming pared 4 bases from V and 1 base from J, leaving 14 bases between. The CDR3 totals 16 residues. In nucleotides, the CDR3 is TGCGCCAGCAGCCCCCCGGTATTCGGGTCCTACAATGAGCAGTTCTTC. Translated: CASSPPVFGSYNEQFF.

Here the CDR3 DNA reads TGTGCCATCAGTGCCACCGCAGGGAGCAATCAGCCCCAGCATTTT. Amino acids: CAISATAGSNQPQHF. This chain connects TRBV10-3 to TRBJ1-5, with D possibly TRBD1 on 5 matching bases. Trimming removed 4 bases at V and 1 base at J, with 11 bases between. The CDR3 loop spans 15 amino acids. Germline CDR1 reads ENHRY; CDR2 reads SYGVKD.

The rearrangement joins TRBV27 to TRBJ2-7, with D hard to call. The V and J ends lost 6 bases and 2 bases respectively, with 14 bases between them. CDR1 is MNHEY and CDR2 is SMNVEV in the germline V gene (reference sequence). The CDR3 sequence is 14 residues long. The CDR3 DNA reads TGTGCCAGCAGACCCCCCGGGTCGACCTACGAGCAGTACTTC. Translating gives CASRPPGSTYEQYF.

This chain joins TRBV14 and TRBJ2-1, with TRBD1 identical over 12 bases. The V and J ends lost 2 bases and 7 bases, in that order; junction bases with no gene match: 6. CDR1 is SGHDN and CDR2 is FVKESK in the germline V gene. The CDR3 length is 16 residues. CDR3 loop: CASSQPGQGAWNEQFF. CDR3 nucleotides: TGTGCCAGCAGCCAACCGGGACAGGGGGCTTGGAATGAGCAGTTCTTC.

This clonotype was observed a few times. The V and J genes are TRBV4-2 and TRBJ1-2, with 8 nucleotides matching TRBD1. Germline V gives CDR1 LGHNA, CDR2 YNFKEQ. CDR3 length: 18 amino acids. V shed 2 bases and J 0 bases; nucleotides not matched to a gene: 11. In nucleotides, the CDR3 is TGTGCCAGCAGCCAACTTACAGGACAGGGCAGTACTAACTATGGCTACACCTTC. This sequence encodes CASSQLTGQGSTNYGYTF.

V usage is TRBV6-6 and J usage is TRBJ1-2; TRBD1 is a possible D gene (5 bases). This CDR3 has 12 residues. Trimming pared 6 bases from V and 10 bases from J, leaving 15 bases between. CDR1 and CDR2 from the germline V gene are MNHNY and SVGAGI (reference sequence). As DNA, the CDR3 is TGTGCCAGCAGCCGGGACGCTTCGTTCTACACCTTC. This codes for CASSRDASFYTF.

About this clonotype itself: Given a much more abundant clone one base away, this may be a read error. The chain has TRBV7-2 and TRBJ1-2; 7 bases match TRBD1. Germline V gene data show CDR1 as SGHTA and CDR2 as FQGNSA. After removal of 0 bases from V and 7 bases from J, the junction contained 5 bases not matched to a gene. This CDR3 is built from 14 residues. Written as DNA, the CDR3 is TGTGCCAGCAGCTTAGCAGAGCAGGGGGTTGGCTACACCTTC. Encoded protein: CASSLAEQGVGYTF.

This chain joins TRBV4-3 and TRBJ1-2; no clear D. V lost 0 bases, J lost 2 bases, and 10 bases lay in between. The length of the CDR3 is 15 residues. The germline CDR1 and CDR2 sequences are LGHNA and YSLEER. CDR3 loop: CASSQDIGKNYGYTF. For the CDR3, the DNA is TGCGCCAGCAGCCAAGATATAGGCAAGAACTATGGCTACACCTTC.

Only a few counts were recorded for this clonotype. This sequence joins TRBV7-2 and TRBJ2-3, with unresolved D. The CDR3 is 12 residues long. CDR1 SGHTA and CDR2 FQGNSA come from the germline V gene. Trimming stripped 5 bases from V and 7 bases from J, with 10 bases between. The CDR3 DNA sequence: TGTGCCAGCAGCCTACTCTCGCATACGCAGTATTTT. Protein sequence: CASSLLSHTQYF.

The gene calls are TRBV2 and TRBJ1-1; 12 bases are a match to TRBD1. CDR1 is SNHLY and CDR2 is FYNNEI in the germline V gene. V gave up 9 bases and J gave up 6 bases; unmatched junction bases: 8. CDR3 length equals 14 residues. CDR3 DNA sequence: TGTGCCAGGAGGGGACAGGGGGCCCAACCTGAAGCTTTCTTT. This codes for CARRGQGAQPEAFF.

The chain is built from TRBV5-1 and TRBJ2-1, with TRBD1 matching 8 bases. The CDR3 consists of 15 residues. CDR1 SGHRS and CDR2 YFSETQ come from the germline V gene. Trimming at V came to 5 bases and at J to 3 bases, leaving 7 bases not matched to a gene. CDR3 residues: CASSMGQDFYNEQFF. The DNA for the CDR3 is TGCGCCAGCAGTATGGGACAGGACTTCTACAATGAGCAGTTCTTC.